Listed below are T cell receptor beta chains from one sample, sequenced in a study of OX40 agonist ivuxolimab in advanced cancers. Profiling relied on immunoSEQ multiplex PCR, and the TCRdb table lists in-frame clones only, not all of them. This sample has 70,000 to 90,000 clones; 70% to 90% occur once, and the top ten carry 10% to 15%. The sequencing here drew on CD4+ or CD8+ T cells sorted from blood, taken in a trial of the OX40 agonist ivuxolimab. The source of these receptors is an adult with an advanced solid tumor such as melanoma, head and neck, liver or kidney cancer. CDR3s include the opening cysteine and the closing phenylalanine or tryptophan. D genes are given only for firm matches. Size is stated for part of the rows, as once, few or many counts, or as a class when the clone is expanded.

j_call	d_call	clone_size	v_call	cdr3_aa	cdr3_nt
TRBJ1-2	TRBD1	-	TRBV9	CASSARTGDADGYTF	TGTGCCAGCAGCGCAAGAACAGGGGATGCGGATGGCTACACCTTC
TRBJ1-4	TRBD1	-	TRBV6-5	CASRKTGDGEKLFF	TGTGCCAGCAGAAAGACAGGGGATGGAGAAAAACTGTTTTTT
TRBJ1-2	TRBD1	once	TRBV12-5	CASGRDRNYGYTF	TGTGCTAGTGGCCGGGACAGAAACTATGGCTACACCTTC
TRBJ2-1	-	-	TRBV28	CASTVAVGTEQFF	TGTGCCAGCACCGTAGCGGTTGGGACTGAGCAGTTCTTC
TRBJ2-3	TRBD1	few	TRBV9	CASSPGTGGSDTQYF	TGTGCCAGCAGCCCTGGGACAGGGGGCTCGGATACGCAGTATTTT
TRBJ2-2	-	-	TRBV27	CASSLYIPPSTGELFF	TGTGCCAGCAGTTTATATATCCCCCCCAGCACCGGGGAGCTGTTTTTT
TRBJ2-5	TRBD1	few	TRBV30	CAWSVGQGVGETQYF	TGTGCCTGGAGTGTAGGACAGGGGGTAGGAGAGACCCAGTACTTC
TRBJ2-3	TRBD2	-	TRBV7-3	CASSSGLAEPTDTQYF	TGTGCCAGCAGCTCGGGACTAGCGGAGCCCACAGATACGCAGTATTTT
TRBJ1-6	-	-	TRBV16	CASSQSTGGSPLHF	TGTGCCAGCAGCCAATCCACGGGGGGTTCACCCCTCCACTTT
TRBJ2-1	-	-	TRBV21-1	CASSKVSWGRASYNEQFF	TGTGCCAGCAGCAAAGTATCATGGGGGAGGGCTTCCTACAATGAGCAGTTCTTC
TRBJ1-5	-	-	TRBV18	CASSPITLVGNQPQHF	TGTGCCAGCTCACCAATAACCTTGGTTGGCAATCAGCCCCAGCATTTT
TRBJ2-2	-	many	TRBV7-9	CASSATSFSAGELFF	TGTGCCAGCAGCGCGACTAGTTTTTCGGCCGGGGAGCTGTTTTTT
TRBJ1-4	TRBD1	-	TRBV5-1	CASSLNRGNNEKLFF	TGCGCCAGCAGCTTGAACAGGGGTAATAATGAAAAACTGTTTTTT
TRBJ2-1	-	once	TRBV15	CATSREPTSDPNLGKVYNEQFF	TGTGCCACCAGCAGAGAACCTACATCGGACCCGAACTTGGGGAAAGTGTACAATGAGCAGTTCTTC
TRBJ1-1	-	-	TRBV6-6	CASSYRRGGDTEAFF	TGTGCCAGCAGTTACCGAAGAGGAGGGGACACTGAAGCTTTCTTT
TRBJ2-7	-	-	TRBV27	CASSLRSSSSYEQYF	TGTGCCAGCAGTTTGAGAAGTTCTTCTTCCTACGAGCAGTACTTC
TRBJ1-1	-	-	TRBV27	CASSRNPGPEGAFF	TGTGCCAGCAGCCGAAACCCGGGACCCGAGGGAGCTTTCTTT
TRBJ1-5	-	-	TRBV19	CASSIDGLGRRDQPQHF	TGTGCCAGTAGTATAGATGGCCTCGGCAGGAGAGATCAGCCCCAGCATTTT
TRBJ1-5	TRBD1	-	TRBV6-5	CASSYSGQSNQPQHF	TGTGCCAGCAGTTACTCGGGACAGTCCAATCAGCCCCAGCATTTT
TRBJ2-7	TRBD2	-	TRBV6-1	CASSSTSGSYEQYF	TGTGCCAGCAGTTCGACTAGCGGGAGTTACGAGCAGTACTTC